The next 14 T cell receptor beta chains were all read from a single sample in a study of T cells in Graves' hyperthyroidism and ophthalmopathy. Researchers amplified the TCR beta CDR3 regions from RNA transcripts. During a first-round RT-PCR of the TCR CDR3, the HTBI primer set was used. TCRdb ran MiXCR on the multiplex PCR reads and lists one entry per CDR3 protein. The sample has 600,000 to 650,000 distinct CDR3 sequences, 15% to 20% seen once. The sample taken for sequencing was blood. The receptors were gathered from a woman in her 30s with Graves' hyperthyroidism.

A note on this clonotype: A much larger clone lies one base from this, so it may be a read error. The V and J genes are TRBV20-1 and TRBJ1-4; D is possibly TRBD1 (6 bases). Germline CDR1 is DFQATT and CDR2 is SNEGSKA (reference sequence). The CDR3 runs 15 residues. The CDR3 protein is CSARARGDPNEKPFF. CDR3 sequence (DNA): TGCAGTGCTAGAGCGAGGGGGGATCCTAATGAAAAACCGTTTTTT.

This clonotype was seen at least ten times. This chain connects TRBV5-5 to TRBJ2-7; D unresolved. Between the trimmed V and J ends, which lost 3 bases and 2 bases, there was a span of 15 bases. This CDR3 has 15 amino acids. Per the germline V gene, CDR1 is SGHKS and CDR2 is YYEKEE (reference sequence). The CDR3 reads CASSSGGVWPYEQYF. CDR3 DNA sequence: TGTGCCAGCAGCTCCGGTGGGGTTTGGCCCTACGAGCAGTACTTC.

In this sample, this clonotype turned up a few times. This chain connects TRBV7-9 to TRBJ1-5, with D tentatively TRBD1 (5 bases). The V end lost 2 bases, the J end lost 2 bases, and 13 bases lay between the germline ends. The length of the CDR3 is 16 residues. CDR1 is SEHNR and CDR2 is FQNEAQ in the germline V gene (reference sequence). This chain's CDR3 is CASSLWEGLGNQPQHF. CDR3 in DNA: TGTGCCAGCAGCTTATGGGAGGGGCTGGGCAATCAGCCCCAGCATTTT. The full variable domain, rest sourced from reference TRBV7-9 and TRBJ1-5, is DTGVSQNPRHKITKRGQNVTFRCDPISEHNRLYWYRQTLGQGPEFLTYFQNEAQLEKSRLLSDRFSAERPKGSFSTLEIQRTEQGDSAMYLCASSLWEGLGNQPQHFGDGTRLSIL.

This clonotype was seen a few times. The V call is TRBV4-1, the J call TRBJ2-5, with D unresolved. CDR3 length: 16 amino acids. Germline V lookup: CDR1 MGHRA, CDR2 YSYEKL. The V gene lost 2 bases and the J gene lost 3 bases, with 16 bases spanning the gap. This chain's CDR3 is CASSQSPGSGEETQYF. Here the CDR3 DNA reads TGCGCCAGCAGCCAAAGCCCGGGTAGTGGAGAAGAGACCCAGTACTTC.

The genes are TRBV12-3 or TRBV12-4 and TRBJ1-4; weak D call: TRBD1 (5 bases). The CDR3 has 13 amino acids. The V and J ends lost 2 bases and 16 bases respectively, with 17 bases between them. CDR3 residues: CASSLNFGDAEFF. The CDR3 nucleotides read TGTGCCAGCAGTTTAAATTTTGGGGACGCGGAGTTTTTT.

V and J are TRBV20-1 and TRBJ2-7; 10 nucleotides match TRBD2. V lost 4 bases and J lost 2; bases outside the gene matches: 5. This CDR3 is 14 amino acids long. CDR1 is DFQATT, CDR2 SNEGSKA, per germline (reference sequence). The CDR3 sequence is CSAKKGLAAYEQYF. In DNA form, the CDR3 reads TGCAGTGCTAAGAAAGGACTAGCGGCCTACGAGCAGTACTTC.

This clonotype was detected a few times. The J gene is TRBJ1-5, the V gene TRBV19; no reliable D call. Trimming left V 8 bases short and J 7 bases short, with 9 bases between. Germline V gene sequence: CDR1 LNHDA, CDR2 SQIVND (reference sequence). This CDR3 has 11 residues. The CDR3 loop reads CASSGGQPQHF. Written as DNA, the CDR3 is TGTGCCAGTTCGGGAGGGCAGCCCCAGCATTTT.

This clonotype came up a few times. The chain links TRBV11-2 to TRBJ2-7; D call uncertain. The CDR3 length is 14 residues. Germline CDR1 and CDR2: SGHAT and FQNNGV. V dropped 0 bases and J dropped 3 bases, with 9 bases sitting between them. In nucleotides, the CDR3 is TGTGCCAGCAGCTTAGACTCCGCCATCTACGAGCAGTACTTC. Residues: CASSLDSAIYEQYF. The whole variable domain, filled in from reference TRBV11-2 and TRBJ2-7, reads EAGVAQSPRYKIIEKRQSVAFWCNPISGHATLYWYQQILGQGPKLLIQFQNNGVVDDSQLPKDRFSAERLKGVDSTLKIQPAKLEDSAVYLCASSLDSAIYEQYFGPGTRLTVT.

For the CDR3, the DNA is TGTGCCAGCAGCCGACTCCGGGGGGAGGGCACTGAAGCTTTCTTT. It codes for CASSRLRGEGTEAFF. The rearrangement joins TRBV11-2 to TRBJ1-1; maybe TRBD1 (5 bases). The CDR3 has 15 residues. V lost 5 bases, J lost 4 bases, and 17 bases lay in between. The germline V gene encodes CDR1 SGHAT and CDR2 FQNNGV.

This clonotype has just a few counts. The chain couples TRBV4-2 to TRBJ2-2; 9 nucleotides align to TRBD1. Germline CDR1 is LGHNA and CDR2 is YNFKEQ. CDR3 size: 17 residues. Germline trimming cut 3 bases from V and 0 bases from J; bases unmatched to any gene: 5. The CDR3 region is CASSQAGTGSNTGELFF. The CDR3 region has the DNA TGTGCCAGCAGCCAGGCCGGGACAGGGTCGAACACCGGGGAGCTGTTTTTT.

This clonotype appeared many times. The chain couples TRBV27 to TRBJ2-7; 11 nucleotides agree with TRBD2. The V gene end was trimmed by 6 bases and the J gene end by 2 bases; junction bases not matched to a gene: 6. The germline CDR1 and CDR2 sequences are MNHEY and SMNVEV (reference sequence). This CDR3 has 15 residues. The CDR3: CASRTVAGGPYEQYF. The CDR3 nucleotides are TGTGCCAGCAGAACTGTAGCGGGAGGGCCCTACGAGCAGTACTTC.

This clonotype appeared many times. V and J are TRBV11-1 and TRBJ2-2; D remains unclear. Trimming removed 8 bases from V and 1 base from J, with 8 bases in between. Germline values: CDR1 SGHAT, CDR2 FQDESV (reference sequence). The CDR3 is made up of 13 amino acids. This CDR3 reads CASQRQNTGELFF. CDR3 DNA: TGTGCCAGCCAGCGACAGAACACCGGGGAGCTGTTTTTT.

The sample holds many counts of this clonotype. This rearrangement joins TRBV11-2 to TRBJ2-3; no clear D gene. This CDR3 contains 14 residues. The V end lost 5 bases, the J end lost 0 bases, and 9 bases lay between the germline ends. CDR1 is SGHAT and CDR2 is FQNNGV in the germline V gene. The CDR3 reads CASSATFSTDTQYF. The CDR3 region has the DNA TGTGCCAGCAGCGCCACGTTTAGCACAGATACGCAGTATTTT.

The gene calls are TRBV14 and TRBJ2-3, with 7 bases aligning to TRBD2. J lost 4 bases, V lost 0 bases, and 19 bases had no gene match. There are 20 residues in the CDR3. In germline, CDR1 is SGHDN, CDR2 FVKESK. CDR3 residues: CASSQDRHTLREWRADTQYF. In DNA form, the CDR3 reads TGTGCCAGCAGCCAAGATCGCCACACCCTGCGGGAGTGGCGCGCAGATACGCAGTATTTT.